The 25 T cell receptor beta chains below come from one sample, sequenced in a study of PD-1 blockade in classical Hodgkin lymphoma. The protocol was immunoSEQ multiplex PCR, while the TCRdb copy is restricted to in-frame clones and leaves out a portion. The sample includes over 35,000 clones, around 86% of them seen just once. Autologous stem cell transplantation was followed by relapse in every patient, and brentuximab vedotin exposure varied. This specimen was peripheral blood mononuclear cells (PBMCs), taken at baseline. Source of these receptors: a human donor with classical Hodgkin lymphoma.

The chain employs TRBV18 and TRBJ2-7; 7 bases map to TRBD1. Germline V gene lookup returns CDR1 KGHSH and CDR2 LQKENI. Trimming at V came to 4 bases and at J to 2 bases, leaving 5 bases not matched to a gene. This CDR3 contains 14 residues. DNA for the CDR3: TGTGCCAGCTCACTTGGGACAGCAACCTACGAGCAGTACTTC. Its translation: CASSLGTATYEQYF.

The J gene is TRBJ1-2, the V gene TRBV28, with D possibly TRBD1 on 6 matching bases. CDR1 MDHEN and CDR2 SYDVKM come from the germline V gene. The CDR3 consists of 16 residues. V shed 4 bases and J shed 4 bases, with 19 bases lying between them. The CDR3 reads CASSSAWGGRGYGYTF. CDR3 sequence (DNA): TGTGCCAGCAGTTCAGCCTGGGGGGGCAGGGGCTATGGCTACACCTTC.

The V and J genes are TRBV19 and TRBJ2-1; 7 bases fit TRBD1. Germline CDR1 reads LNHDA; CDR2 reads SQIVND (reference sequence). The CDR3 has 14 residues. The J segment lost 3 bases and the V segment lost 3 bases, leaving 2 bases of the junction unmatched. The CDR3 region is CASSIDRVYNEQFF. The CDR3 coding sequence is TGTGCCAGTAGTATCGACAGGGTCTACAATGAGCAGTTCTTC.

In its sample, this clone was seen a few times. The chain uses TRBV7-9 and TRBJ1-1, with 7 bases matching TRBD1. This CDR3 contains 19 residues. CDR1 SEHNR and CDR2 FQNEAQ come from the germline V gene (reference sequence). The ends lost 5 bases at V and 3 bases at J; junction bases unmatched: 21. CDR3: CASSPLDRPRRSWYTEAFF. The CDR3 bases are TGTGCCAGCAGCCCGTTGGACAGGCCAAGAAGGTCATGGTACACTGAAGCTTTCTTT.

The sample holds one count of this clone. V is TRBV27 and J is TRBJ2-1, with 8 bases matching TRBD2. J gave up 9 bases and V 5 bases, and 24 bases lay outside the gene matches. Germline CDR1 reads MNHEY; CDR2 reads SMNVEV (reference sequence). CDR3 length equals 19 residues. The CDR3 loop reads CASSPDMGLRAGEFFEQFF. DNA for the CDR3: TGTGCCAGCAGTCCCGATATGGGACTGCGAGCGGGAGAGTTCTTTGAGCAGTTCTTC.

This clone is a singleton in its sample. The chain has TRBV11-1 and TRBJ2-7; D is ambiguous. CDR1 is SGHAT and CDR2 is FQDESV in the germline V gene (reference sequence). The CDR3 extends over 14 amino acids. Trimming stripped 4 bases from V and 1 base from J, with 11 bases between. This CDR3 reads CASSSSTTSYEQYF. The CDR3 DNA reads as TGTGCCAGCAGCTCAAGCACAACATCCTACGAGCAGTACTTC.

CDR3: CASSLGAGARQETQYF. The DNA for the CDR3 is TGTGCCAGCAGCTTAGGGGCGGGGGCACGTCAAGAGACCCAGTACTTC. V is TRBV11-3 and J is TRBJ2-5; D is possibly TRBD2 (7 bases). This CDR3 has 16 residues. The V and J ends lost 1 base and 2 bases respectively, with 14 bases between them. Germline-derived CDR1 and CDR2 are SGHNT and YENEEA.

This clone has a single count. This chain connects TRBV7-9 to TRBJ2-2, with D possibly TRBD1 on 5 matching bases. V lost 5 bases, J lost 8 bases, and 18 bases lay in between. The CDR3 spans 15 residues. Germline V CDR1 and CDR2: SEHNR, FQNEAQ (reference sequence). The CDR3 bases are TGTGCCAGCAGCCCTCGGTTAGGGGCGGAGGGGGAGCTGTTTTTT. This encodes CASSPRLGAEGELFF.

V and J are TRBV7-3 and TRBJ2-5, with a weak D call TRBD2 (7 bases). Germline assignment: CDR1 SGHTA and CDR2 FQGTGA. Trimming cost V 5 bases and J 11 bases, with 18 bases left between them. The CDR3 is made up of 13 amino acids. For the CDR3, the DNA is TGTGCCAGCAGCCCCTTAGGGGGGGACGTACAGTACTTC. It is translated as CASSPLGGDVQYF.

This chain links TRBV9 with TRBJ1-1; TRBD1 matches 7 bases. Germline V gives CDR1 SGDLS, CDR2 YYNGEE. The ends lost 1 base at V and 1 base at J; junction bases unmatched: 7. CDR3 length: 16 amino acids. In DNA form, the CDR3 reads TGTGCCAGCAGCGTAAGGAGGGGGCGAGGGAACACTGAAGCTTTCTTT. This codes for CASSVRRGRGNTEAFF.

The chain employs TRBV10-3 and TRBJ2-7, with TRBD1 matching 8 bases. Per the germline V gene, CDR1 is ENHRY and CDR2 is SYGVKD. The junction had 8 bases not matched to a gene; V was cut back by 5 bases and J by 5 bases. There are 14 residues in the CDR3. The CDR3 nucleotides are TGTGCCATCAGTACCCCGGGACAGGAGGACGAGCAGTACTTC. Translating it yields CAISTPGQEDEQYF.

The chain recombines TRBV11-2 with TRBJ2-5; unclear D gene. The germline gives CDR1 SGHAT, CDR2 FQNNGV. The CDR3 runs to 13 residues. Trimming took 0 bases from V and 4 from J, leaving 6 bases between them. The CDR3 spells CASSLDIVETQYF. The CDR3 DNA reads TGTGCCAGCAGCTTAGATATCGTAGAGACCCAGTACTTC.

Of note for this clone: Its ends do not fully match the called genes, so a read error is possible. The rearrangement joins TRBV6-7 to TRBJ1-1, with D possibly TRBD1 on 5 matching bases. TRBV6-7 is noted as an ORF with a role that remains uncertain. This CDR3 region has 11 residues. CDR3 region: CAPRENTEAFF. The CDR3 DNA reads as TGCGCCCCCAGGGAGAACACTGAAGCTTTCTTT.

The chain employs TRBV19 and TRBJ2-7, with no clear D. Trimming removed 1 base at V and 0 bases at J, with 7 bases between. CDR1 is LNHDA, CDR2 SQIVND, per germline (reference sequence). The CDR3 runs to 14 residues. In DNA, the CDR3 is TGTGCCAGTAGTATAGGCGTGGTCTCCTACGAGCAGTACTTC. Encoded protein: CASSIGVVSYEQYF.

The CDR3: CASSLESGQNTGELFF. The CDR3 DNA is TGCGCCAGCAGCTTGGAATCGGGGCAGAACACCGGGGAGCTGTTTTTT. V usage is TRBV5-1 and J usage is TRBJ2-2; D tentatively reads TRBD1 or TRBD2 (5 bases each). Deletions cut 0 bases from V and 1 base from J, with 10 bases between. CDR1 is SGHRS, CDR2 YFSETQ, per germline. CDR3 length equals 16 residues.

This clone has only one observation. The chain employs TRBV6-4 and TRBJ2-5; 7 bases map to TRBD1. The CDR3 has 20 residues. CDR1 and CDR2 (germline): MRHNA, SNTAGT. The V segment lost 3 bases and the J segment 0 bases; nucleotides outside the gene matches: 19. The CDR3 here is CASSDYRDRALKQNQETQYF. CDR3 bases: TGTGCCAGCAGTGATTACCGGGACAGAGCCCTCAAGCAAAACCAAGAGACCCAGTACTTC.

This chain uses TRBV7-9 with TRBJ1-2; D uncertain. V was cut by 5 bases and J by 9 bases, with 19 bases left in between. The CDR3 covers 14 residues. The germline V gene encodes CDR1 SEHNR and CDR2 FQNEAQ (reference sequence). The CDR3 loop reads CASSRGGSWWSYTF. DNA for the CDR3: TGTGCCAGCAGCCGCGGCGGGTCTTGGTGGAGCTACACCTTC. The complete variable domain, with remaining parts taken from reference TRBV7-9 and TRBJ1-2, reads DTGVSQNPRHKITKRGQNVTFRCDPISEHNRLYWYRQTLGQGPEFLTYFQNEAQLEKSRLLSDRFSAERPKGSFSTLEIQRTEQGDSAMYLCASSRGGSWWSYTFGSGTRLTVV.

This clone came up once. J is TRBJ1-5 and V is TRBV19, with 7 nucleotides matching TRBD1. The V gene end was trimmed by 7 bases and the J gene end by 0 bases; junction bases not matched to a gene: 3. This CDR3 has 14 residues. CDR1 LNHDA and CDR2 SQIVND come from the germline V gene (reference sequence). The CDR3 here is CASNDRDSNQPQHF. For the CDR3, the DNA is TGTGCCAGTAACGACAGGGATAGCAATCAGCCCCAGCATTTT.

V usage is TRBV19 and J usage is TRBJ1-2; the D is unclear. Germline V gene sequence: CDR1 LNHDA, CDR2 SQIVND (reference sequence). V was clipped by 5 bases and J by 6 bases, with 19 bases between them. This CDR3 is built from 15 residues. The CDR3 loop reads CASSSSPRTVNGYTF. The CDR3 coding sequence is TGTGCCAGTAGTTCCTCACCTAGGACCGTGAATGGCTACACCTTC.

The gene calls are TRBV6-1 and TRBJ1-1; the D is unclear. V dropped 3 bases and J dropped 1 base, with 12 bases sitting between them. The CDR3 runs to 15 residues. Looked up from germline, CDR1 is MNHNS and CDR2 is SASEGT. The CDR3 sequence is CASSEPGRQNTEAFF. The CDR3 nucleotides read TGTGCCAGCAGTGAGCCCGGACGGCAGAACACTGAAGCTTTCTTT.

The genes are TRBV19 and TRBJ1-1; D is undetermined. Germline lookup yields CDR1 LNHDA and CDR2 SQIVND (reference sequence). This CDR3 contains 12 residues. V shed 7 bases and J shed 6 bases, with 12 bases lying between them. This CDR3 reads CASNGGLAEAFF. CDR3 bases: TGTGCCAGTAACGGTGGGTTGGCTGAAGCTTTCTTT.

The CDR3 sequence is CASSPSDSGNTIYF. CDR3 DNA: TGTGCCAGCTCACCGTCAGATTCTGGAAACACCATATATTTT. This sequence joins TRBV18 and TRBJ1-3; D gene uncertain. The germline V gene encodes CDR1 KGHSH and CDR2 LQKENI. The CDR3 is made up of 14 amino acids. Trimming removed 3 bases from V and 1 base from J, with 7 bases in between.

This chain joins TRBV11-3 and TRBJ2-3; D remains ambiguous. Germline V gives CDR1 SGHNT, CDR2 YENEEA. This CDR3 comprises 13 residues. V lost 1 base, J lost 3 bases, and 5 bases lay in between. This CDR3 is CASSLGETDTQYF. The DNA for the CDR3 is TGTGCCAGCAGCTTAGGAGAAACAGATACGCAGTATTTT. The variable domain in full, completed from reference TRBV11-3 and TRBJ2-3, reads EAGVVQSPRYKIIEKKQPVAFWCNPISGHNTLYWYLQNLGQGPELLIRYENEEAVDDSQLPKDRFSAERLKGVDSTLKIQPAELGDSAVYLCASSLGETDTQYFGPGTRLTVL.

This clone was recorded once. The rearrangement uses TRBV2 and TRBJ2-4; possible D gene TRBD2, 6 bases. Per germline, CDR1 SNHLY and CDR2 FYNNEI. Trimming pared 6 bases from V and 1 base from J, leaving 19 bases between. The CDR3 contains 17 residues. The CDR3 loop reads CASRPRGGRGAKNIQYF. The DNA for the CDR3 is TGTGCCAGCAGACCAAGGGGAGGCCGTGGGGCCAAAAACATTCAGTACTTC.

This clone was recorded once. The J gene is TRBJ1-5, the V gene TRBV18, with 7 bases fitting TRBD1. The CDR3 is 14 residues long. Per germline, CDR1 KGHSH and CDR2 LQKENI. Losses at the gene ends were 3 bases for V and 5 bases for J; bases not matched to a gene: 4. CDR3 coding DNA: TGTGCCAGCTCACCCCTCGACAGGGATCAGCCCCAGCATTTT. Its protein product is CASSPLDRDQPQHF.